One sample yielded the 30 T cell receptor beta chains listed below, sequenced in a study of shared clonotypes between healthy human individuals. CD8 cells regarded as naive lacked CD45RO, were positively chosen for CCR7, and omitted terminally differentiated effector memory CD45RA+ cells. The table came from immunoSEQ multiplex PCR; TCRdb's copy has only in-frame clones and leaves some out. Here the sample spans over 2,000,000 clones, about 93% being singletons. The specimen was naive CD8+ T cells from PBMCs. These receptors all come from a man between 18 and 35 years old in good health. Some clones in this sample may be carry-over from other donors' samples.

In regard to this clone: Other DNA sequences in this sample translate to the same CDR3. The CDR3 is CASSYGTSGYEQYF. For the CDR3, the DNA is TGTGCCAGCAGTTATGGGACTAGCGGCTACGAGCAGTACTTC. The genes are TRBV6-5 and TRBJ2-7; 11 bases align to TRBD2. Germline loops: CDR1 MNHEY, CDR2 SVGAGI. The CDR3 runs to 14 residues. The junction had 1 base not matched to a gene; V was cut back by 3 bases and J by 3 bases.

The table lists this clone with a few counts. Other DNA sequences of this sample code for an identical CDR3. The genes are TRBV4-3 and TRBJ1-1, with 7 positions matching TRBD1. The junction had 5 bases not matched to a gene; V was cut back by 0 bases and J by 1 base. CDR3 length: 16 amino acids. Germline lookup yields CDR1 LGHNA and CDR2 YSLEER. This CDR3 reads CASSQEWTGENTEAFF. Here the CDR3 DNA reads TGCGCCAGCAGCCAAGAATGGACAGGTGAGAACACTGAAGCTTTCTTT.

The chain combines TRBV9 with TRBJ2-7; 7 bases fit TRBD1. V gave up 0 bases and J gave up 3 bases; unmatched junction bases: 6. Germline loops: CDR1 SGDLS, CDR2 YYNGEE. The CDR3 covers 15 residues. CDR3 coding DNA: TGTGCCAGCAGCGTAGATGGGACAGTCAACTACGAGCAGTACTTC. It yields the protein CASSVDGTVNYEQYF.

The gene calls are TRBV4-2 and TRBJ2-1; the match to TRBD2 covers 7 bases. V gave up 1 base and J gave up 8 bases; unmatched junction bases: 8. This CDR3 region has 15 residues. Germline assignment: CDR1 LGHNA and CDR2 YNFKEQ. The CDR3 spells CASSQAVLAADEQFF. CDR3 sequence (DNA): TGTGCCAGCAGCCAAGCGGTCCTAGCGGCAGATGAGCAGTTCTTC.

This clone was observed once. This same CDR3 is encoded by further DNA sequences in the sample. The V and J genes are TRBV28 and TRBJ2-7; 8 bases agree with TRBD2. This CDR3 spans 14 amino acids. Germline loops: CDR1 MDHEN, CDR2 SYDVKM. V was clipped by 7 bases and J by 3 bases; unmatched bases: 8. The chain's CDR3 is CASTPGGEGYEQYF. Written as DNA, the CDR3 is TGTGCCAGCACTCCCGGGGGGGAAGGCTACGAGCAGTACTTC.

The V and J genes are TRBV11-2 and TRBJ2-5; D ambiguous. V lost 3 bases and J lost 3, with 17 bases in between. Germline V CDR1 and CDR2: SGHAT, FQNNGV. This CDR3 is built from 16 residues. CDR3 nucleotide sequence: TGTGCCAGCAGCTTCATGGGGATGAGTTTCGAAGAGACCCAGTACTTC. Protein sequence: CASSFMGMSFEETQYF.

J is TRBJ2-7 and V is TRBV27, with 7 bases aligning to TRBD2. In germline, CDR1 is MNHEY, CDR2 SMNVEV (reference sequence). This CDR3 region has 14 residues. J was trimmed by 6 bases and V by 3 bases; bases with no gene match: 8. CDR3 loop: CASSFCGGSCEQYF. CDR3 in DNA: TGTGCCAGCAGTTTTTGCGGCGGGAGTTGCGAGCAGTACTTC.

V usage is TRBV5-6 and J usage is TRBJ2-1, with 7 positions matching TRBD2. CDR1 and CDR2 from the germline V gene are SGHDT and YYEEEE. This CDR3 region has 13 residues. The trim removed 9 bases at V and 10 bases at J, leaving 13 bases unmatched. DNA of the CDR3: TGTGCCACCGGGGGAGGGTGGGGCGGCGAGCAGTTCTTC. This encodes CATGGGWGGEQFF.

V gene TRBV28 combines with J gene TRBJ1-1, with D possibly being TRBD1 (6 bases). The CDR3 sequence is 15 residues long. Trimming removed 5 bases at V and 2 bases at J, with 15 bases between. Looked up from germline, CDR1 is MDHEN and CDR2 is SYDVKM. The CDR3 DNA is TGTGCCAGCAGTCCCTCCCGGGGGCCAAACACTGAAGCTTTCTTT. This translates into CASSPSRGPNTEAFF.

Turning to this clone: The identical CDR3 is also encoded by other nucleotide sequences in the sample. This sequence joins TRBV5-6 and TRBJ1-5; no reliable D call. V was cut by 0 bases and J by 0 bases, with 7 bases left in between. The CDR3 has 15 residues. CDR1 is SGHDT, CDR2 YYEEEE, per germline. The CDR3 loop is CASSLGGYSNQPQHF. In nucleotides, the CDR3 is TGTGCCAGCAGCTTGGGTGGTTATAGCAATCAGCCCCAGCATTTT.

V gene TRBV18 combines with J gene TRBJ2-1; D gene uncertain. The V end was cut by 3 bases, the J end by 0 bases, with 6 bases between. The germline CDR1 and CDR2 sequences are KGHSH and LQKENI. There are 14 residues in the CDR3. The CDR3 coding sequence is TGTGCCAGCTCACCGCTGAGCTCCTACAATGAGCAGTTCTTC. Protein product: CASSPLSSYNEQFF.

The chain uses TRBV19 and TRBJ2-2, with 9 positions matching TRBD2. Per the germline V gene, CDR1 is LNHDA and CDR2 is SQIVND (reference sequence). Trimming removed 5 bases from V and 4 bases from J; junction bases left unmatched: 8. The CDR3 extends over 16 amino acids. CDR3: CASSQDSGSLTGELFF. CDR3 DNA: TGTGCCAGTAGTCAAGATAGCGGGAGTCTCACCGGGGAGCTGTTTTTT.

This clone showed up just once. The chain combines TRBV2 with TRBJ1-1; D uncertain. V lost 2 bases and J 1 base, leaving 8 bases between the germline ends. The CDR3 length is 14 residues. In germline, CDR1 is SNHLY, CDR2 FYNNEI. CDR3: CASSESDTNTEAFF. CDR3 nucleotides: TGTGCCAGCAGTGAATCAGACACGAACACTGAAGCTTTCTTT.

The genes are TRBV10-1 and TRBJ2-1, with D unresolved. The germline gives CDR1 WNHNN, CDR2 SYGVQD (reference sequence). This CDR3 is 15 amino acids long. Trimming left V 5 bases short and J 2 bases short, with 13 bases between. The CDR3 reads CASSPTARAYNEQFF. The CDR3 nucleotides read TGCGCCAGCAGTCCCACGGCTAGAGCCTACAATGAGCAGTTCTTC.

V and J are TRBV4-1 and TRBJ2-2, with 7 positions matching TRBD1. The ends lost 4 bases at V and 1 base at J; junction bases unmatched: 9. This CDR3 is built from 17 residues. The V gene's germline CDR1 is MGHRA and CDR2 YSYEKL. CDR3 bases: TGCGCCAGCAGCCGTCAGGCCCGGACAGGGAACACCGGGGAGCTGTTTTTT. It is translated as CASSRQARTGNTGELFF.

This rearrangement joins TRBV6-6 to TRBJ1-1, with D unclear. The CDR3 loop spans 15 amino acids. Trimming stripped 0 bases from V and 4 bases from J, with 12 bases between. The V gene's germline CDR1 is MNHNY and CDR2 SVGAGI (reference sequence). This CDR3 is CASSYSPERGTEAFF. The CDR3 coding sequence is TGTGCCAGCAGTTACTCGCCGGAACGGGGCACTGAAGCTTTCTTT.

The genes are TRBV7-9 and TRBJ1-4; D gene unclear. The CDR3 spans 17 residues. Germline V gene data show CDR1 as SEHNR and CDR2 as FQNEAQ (reference sequence). Trimming removed 5 bases from V and 0 bases from J, with 16 bases in between. The CDR3 reads CASSRPTGPATNEKLFF. CDR3 DNA: TGTGCCAGCAGCCGCCCTACCGGGCCCGCAACTAATGAAAAACTGTTTTTT.

V usage is TRBV25-1 and J usage is TRBJ2-1; a weak D match, TRBD1 (6 bases). Germline lookup yields CDR1 MGHDK and CDR2 SYGVNS. The CDR3 consists of 16 residues. The germline V and J ends were trimmed by 3 bases and 3 bases, with 15 bases remaining between them. The CDR3 region is CASSDVSGAFYNEQFF. CDR3 coding DNA: TGTGCCAGCAGTGACGTCTCAGGGGCCTTCTACAATGAGCAGTTCTTC.

On this clone: Other nucleotide sequences from this sample produce the same CDR3. CDR3 coding DNA: TGCGCCAGCAGCCAAGTTGGACGTTACGAGCAGTACTTC. Protein product: CASSQVGRYEQYF. The chain links TRBV4-1 to TRBJ2-7; no reliable D call. The V gene's germline CDR1 is MGHRA and CDR2 YSYEKL. The CDR3 has 13 residues. Trimming pared 1 base from V and 4 bases from J, leaving 8 bases between.

The chain joins TRBV11-2 to TRBJ1-4; the D is unclear. The CDR3 loop spans 17 amino acids. The V end lost 4 bases, the J end lost 0 bases, and 15 bases lay between the germline ends. Looked up from germline, CDR1 is SGHAT and CDR2 is FQNNGV. The CDR3 DNA sequence: TGTGCCAGCAGCTCTACTCCTACAGTGGCAACTAATGAAAAACTGTTTTTT. Encoded protein: CASSSTPTVATNEKLFF.

The rearrangement uses TRBV6-5 and TRBJ2-7; 8 nucleotides align to TRBD1. V was clipped by 5 bases and J by 7 bases; unmatched bases: 10. The germline CDR1 and CDR2 sequences are MNHEY and SVGAGI. This CDR3 has 14 amino acids. In nucleotides, the CDR3 is TGTGCCAGCAGTCTAGGGACAGGTTATAGAGAGCAGTACTTC. It is translated as CASSLGTGYREQYF.

This clone was observed a single time. V gene TRBV4-1 combines with J gene TRBJ2-7; D assignment may be TRBD1 or TRBD2 (5 bases each). The CDR3 spans 14 residues. V lost 2 bases to trimming and J lost 6 bases, with 14 bases between them. CDR1 is MGHRA and CDR2 is YSYEKL in the germline V gene. Here the CDR3 reads CASSQNRDAGEQYF. The DNA of the CDR3 is TGCGCCAGCAGCCAAAACCGGGACGCCGGCGAGCAGTACTTC.

The CDR3 DNA sequence: TGTGCCAGCAGCTTAGCGTTCGGACTGCTTTTTTGGGAGCAGTACTTC. Translation: CASSLAFGLLFWEQYF. The V gene is TRBV7-8, the J gene TRBJ2-7; TRBD2 might be the D (5 bases). CDR3 length equals 16 residues. The germline gives CDR1 SGHVS, CDR2 FQNEAQ. Trimming stripped 0 bases from V and 7 bases from J, with 19 bases between.

The chain links TRBV4-2 to TRBJ1-1; the D gene is possibly TRBD1 (5 bases). This CDR3 contains 15 residues. V gave up 3 bases and J gave up 4 bases, with 15 bases separating them. Per germline, CDR1 LGHNA and CDR2 YNFKEQ. CDR3 DNA sequence: TGTGCCAGCAGCCATGAGGGGCTTTCGGGCACTGAAGCTTTCTTT. Its translation is CASSHEGLSGTEAFF.

This clone was picked up one time. At one end, the junction sequence differs from germline, possibly due to a read error. The chain couples TRBV15 to TRBJ2-3; D remains ambiguous. The CDR3 covers 13 residues. Germline CDR1 is LNHNV and CDR2 is YYDKDF (reference sequence). CDR3 loop: CATSRDNGDPQYF. CDR3 sequence (DNA): TGTGCCACCAGCAGAGATAACGGAGATCCGCAGTATTTT. The full variable domain, completed using reference TRBV15 and TRBJ2-3, is DAMVIQNPRYQVTQFGKPVTLSCSQTLNHNVMYWYQQKSSQAPKLLFHYYDKDFNNEADTPDNFQSRRPNTSFCFLDIRSPGLGDTAMYLCATSRDNGDPQYFGPGTRLTVL.

The J gene is TRBJ2-7, the V gene TRBV6-4; TRBD2 matches at 13 bases. The CDR3 covers 15 residues. The J segment lost 1 base and the V segment lost 6 bases, leaving 3 bases of the junction unmatched. Germline values: CDR1 MRHNA, CDR2 SNTAGT. CDR3 protein: CASSALAGGSYEQYF. CDR3 DNA: TGTGCCAGCAGCGCACTAGCGGGAGGGTCCTACGAGCAGTACTTC.

The chain links TRBV27 to TRBJ1-2; D gene ambiguous. The CDR3 has 14 amino acids. The V end lost 8 bases, the J end lost 0 bases, and 13 bases lay between the germline ends. The germline V gene has CDR1 MNHEY and CDR2 SMNVEV (reference sequence). DNA of the CDR3: TGTGCCAGCTCGGGAACAGCCACTAACTATGGCTACACCTTC. It is translated as CASSGTATNYGYTF.

The J gene is TRBJ2-1, the V gene TRBV15; TRBD1 matches at 8 bases. CDR1 is LNHNV and CDR2 is YYDKDF in the germline V gene (reference sequence). The CDR3 runs 15 residues. The junction had 10 bases not matched to a gene; V was cut back by 6 bases and J by 6 bases. CDR3 protein: CATRGEQGVGNEQFF. The CDR3 DNA follows: TGTGCCACCAGGGGGGAACAGGGGGTTGGCAATGAGCAGTTCTTC.

The gene calls are TRBV7-2 and TRBJ2-7, with D hard to call. CDR3 size: 15 residues. Trimming removed 2 bases at V and 0 bases at J, with 11 bases between. Per germline, CDR1 SGHTA and CDR2 FQGNSA. The CDR3 is CASSLSSASSYEQYF. The CDR3 DNA is TGTGCCAGCAGCTTATCCAGCGCGAGCTCCTACGAGCAGTACTTC. Using reference TRBV7-2 and TRBJ2-7 for the parts outside the CDR3, the full variable domain is GAGVSQSPSNKVTEKGKDVELRCDPISGHTALYWYRQSLGQGLEFLIYFQGNSAPDKSGLPSDRFSAERTGGSVSTLTIQRTQQEDSAVYLCASSLSSASSYEQYFGPGTRLTVT.

The chain has TRBV2 and TRBJ2-5, with a tentative D call TRBD1 (5 bases). The CDR3 totals 16 residues. V lost 6 bases to trimming and J lost 1 base, with 18 bases between them. CDR1 SNHLY and CDR2 FYNNEI come from the germline V gene. CDR3 DNA: TGTGCCAGCAGACCGATAGATGGGGCAGGCCAAGAGACCCAGTACTTC. It encodes CASRPIDGAGQETQYF.